This T cell receptor (beta chain) appears in the sequencing data of a study of control samples from healthy donors and cancer patients. Data came from immunoSEQ multiplex PCR; TCRdb stores just in-frame clones and leaves some out. The sample contains roughly 400,000 clones, about 93% of which appear only once. Germline V gives CDR1 SGHAT, CDR2 FQNNGV. Trimming removed 1 base from V and 5 bases from J, with 6 bases in between. The CDR3 extends over 13 amino acids. The sequencing sample was made of PBMCs. The J gene is TRBJ1-5, the V gene TRBV11-2, with D perhaps TRBD1 (5 bases). The TCR originated in a man between 40 and 49 years old with head and neck cancer. The DNA of the CDR3 is TGTGCCAGCAGCTTAGTGGGGGATCAGCCCCAGCATTTT. As protein: CASSLVGDQPQHF.